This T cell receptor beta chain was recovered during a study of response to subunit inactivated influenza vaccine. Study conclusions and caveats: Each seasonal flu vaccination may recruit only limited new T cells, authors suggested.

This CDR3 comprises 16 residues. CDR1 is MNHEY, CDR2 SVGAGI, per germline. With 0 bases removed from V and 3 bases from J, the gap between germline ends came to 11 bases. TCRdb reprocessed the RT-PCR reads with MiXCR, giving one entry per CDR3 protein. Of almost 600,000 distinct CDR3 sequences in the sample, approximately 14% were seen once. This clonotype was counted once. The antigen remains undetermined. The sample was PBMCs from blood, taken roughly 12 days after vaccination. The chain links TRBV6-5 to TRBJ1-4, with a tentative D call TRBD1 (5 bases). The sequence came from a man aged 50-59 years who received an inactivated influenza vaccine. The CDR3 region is CASSYSEAGSNEKLFF. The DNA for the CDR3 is TGTGCCAGCAGTTACTCGGAGGCAGGGTCTAATGAAAAACTGTTTTTT.